This entry lists 13 T cell receptor beta chains sequenced from one sample in a study of cytomegalovirus exposure and HLA in healthy donors. PCR used 60 Vbeta primers and 13 Jbeta primers. The assay was immunoSEQ multiplex PCR, and TCRdb's table has in-frame clones only and misses some. The sample holds approximately 120,000 clones, over 75% seen once. The sample consisted of PBMCs. Receptors originate from a man aged 18-30 years in good health and CMV-seropositive.

This clone was recorded only once. The chain uses TRBV7-9 and TRBJ1-6; TRBD1 matches 8 bases. The junction had 10 bases not matched to a gene; V was cut back by 5 bases and J by 1 base. The germline gives CDR1 SEHNR, CDR2 FQNEAQ (reference sequence). The CDR3 contains 18 residues. CDR3: CASSPTGGVGSYNSPLHF. The CDR3 DNA is TGTGCCAGCAGCCCAACAGGGGGGGTCGGATCCTATAATTCACCCCTCCACTTT.

The chain is built from TRBV11-2 and TRBJ1-4, with 10 bases fitting TRBD1. With 6 bases clipped from V and 5 bases from J, the junction kept 0 bases outside the gene matches. This CDR3 contains 13 residues. Germline-derived CDR1 and CDR2 are SGHAT and FQNNGV. The CDR3 DNA sequence: TGTGCCAGCAGGGGACAGGGGAATGAAAAACTGTTTTTT. Its protein product is CASRGQGNEKLFF.

This clone showed up just once. The chain joins TRBV7-9 to TRBJ2-2; D possibly corresponds to TRBD1 (6 bases). The germline gives CDR1 SEHNR, CDR2 FQNEAQ (reference sequence). The CDR3 spans 14 residues. The V end was cut by 4 bases, the J end by 7 bases, with 13 bases between. The CDR3 coding sequence is TGTGCCAGCAGCTACTACAGGGAATTCGGGGAGCTGTTTTTT. Translating gives CASSYYREFGELFF.

V usage is TRBV7-9 and J usage is TRBJ2-7, with D perhaps TRBD2 (6 bases). The CDR3 totals 16 residues. V was cut by 6 bases and J by 3 bases, with 21 bases left in between. CDR1 is SEHNR and CDR2 is FQNEAQ in the germline V gene (reference sequence). This CDR3 is CASSPAGGPSLYEQYF. Here the CDR3 DNA reads TGTGCCAGCAGTCCGGCCGGGGGACCCTCTCTCTACGAGCAGTACTTC.

The chain uses TRBV4-3 and TRBJ2-5, with unresolved D. The CDR3 has 13 residues. CDR1 and CDR2 (germline): LGHNA, YSLEER. Trimming stripped 3 bases from V and 5 bases from J, with 10 bases between. The CDR3 nucleotides are TGCGCCAGCAGCCAGTCTCGGTCGGAGACCCAGTACTTC. Amino acid sequence: CASSQSRSETQYF.

The genes are TRBV18 and TRBJ2-4; D might be TRBD1 (6 bases). Per the germline V gene, CDR1 is KGHSH and CDR2 is LQKENI. The CDR3 runs to 14 residues. V was trimmed by 3 bases and J by 12 bases, leaving 18 bases between them. As DNA, the CDR3 is TGTGCCAGCTCACCCAGGGACACCTGGCCGGCTCAGTACTTC. Encoded protein: CASSPRDTWPAQYF. The variable domain in full, with the rest retrieved from reference TRBV18 and TRBJ2-4, is NAGVMQNPRHLVRRRGQEARLRCSPMKGHSHVYWYRQLPEEGLKFMVYLQKENIIDESGMPKERFSAEFPKEGPSILRIQQVVRGDSAAYFCASSPRDTWPAQYFGAGTRLSVL.

CDR3 protein: CAISEFGDRGQAFF. CDR3 bases: TGTGCCATCAGTGAGTTTGGGGACAGGGGACAGGCTTTCTTT. This rearrangement joins TRBV10-3 to TRBJ1-1, with 10 bases aligning to TRBD1. Germline V gives CDR1 ENHRY, CDR2 SYGVKD. V lost 1 base, J lost 11 bases, and 7 bases stayed unmatched. This CDR3 contains 14 residues.

The chain links TRBV7-9 to TRBJ1-1, with D possibly TRBD1 on 6 matching bases. CDR1 is SEHNR and CDR2 is FQNEAQ in the germline V gene (reference sequence). This CDR3 is built from 14 residues. The germline V and J ends were trimmed by 5 bases and 4 bases, with 14 bases remaining between them. CDR3 DNA: TGTGCCAGCAGCCGACCAGGGGAGACCACTGAAGCTTTCTTT. Translated: CASSRPGETTEAFF.

The J gene is TRBJ2-2, the V gene TRBV13; D remains ambiguous. Germline V lookup: CDR1 PRHDT, CDR2 FYEKMQ (reference sequence). V was trimmed by 10 bases and J by 7 bases, leaving 22 bases between them. The CDR3 extends over 15 amino acids. The CDR3 sequence is CATPLIRGTGGELFF. As DNA, the CDR3 is TGTGCCACCCCTCTTATCCGCGGTACCGGCGGGGAGCTGTTTTTT.

The CDR3 sequence: CASTAGQGGNQPQHF. Here the CDR3 DNA reads TGTGCCAGTACCGCAGGACAGGGAGGCAATCAGCCCCAGCATTTT. The chain couples TRBV19 to TRBJ1-5, with 8 positions matching TRBD1. Looked up from germline, CDR1 is LNHDA and CDR2 is SQIVND (reference sequence). The CDR3 spans 15 residues. J was trimmed by 2 bases and V by 7 bases; bases with no gene match: 7.

The chain links TRBV7-2 to TRBJ2-1; D is possibly TRBD2 (5 bases). Germline CDR1 and CDR2: SGHTA and FQGNSA. The CDR3 has 15 amino acids. V dropped 5 bases and J dropped 6 bases, with 17 bases sitting between them. The CDR3 DNA follows: TGTGCCAGCAGCCAAGTCGTTAGCGCGCGCAATGAGCAGTTCTTC. Translated, it gives CASSQVVSARNEQFF.

The V call is TRBV19, the J call TRBJ1-2, with a weak D call TRBD1 (5 bases). Germline assignment: CDR1 LNHDA and CDR2 SQIVND (reference sequence). CDR3 length: 14 amino acids. V was cut by 6 bases and J by 6 bases, with 17 bases left in between. CDR3 in amino acids: CASSNEAGIDGYTF. CDR3 nucleotide sequence: TGTGCCAGTAGCAATGAGGCAGGGATCGATGGCTACACCTTC.

This clone was counted a few times. The chain has TRBV4-1 and TRBJ2-1, with unresolved D. Trimming stripped 2 bases from V and 6 bases from J, with 11 bases between. CDR1 is MGHRA, CDR2 YSYEKL, per germline. This CDR3 region has 14 residues. The CDR3 region has the DNA TGCGCCAGCAGCCAAACTGCGCCTGGCAATGAGCAGTTCTTC. It specifies CASSQTAPGNEQFF.